Listed here is a single TCR beta chain. This entry comes from a study of blood T cell repertoires in COVID-19. TCRdb's table, derived via immunoSEQ multiplex PCR, lists solely in-frame clones and lacks some. This table has approximately 100,000 clones, over 80% appearing once. The source of this sequence is a man aged 45-60 years with active COVID-19. Sequencing used peripheral blood.

The CDR3 bases are TGCGCCAGCAGCTTCCAGTCCGGGGTGAACACCGGGGAGCTGTTTTTT. It codes for CASSFQSGVNTGELFF. The chain links TRBV5-1 to TRBJ2-2, with a tentative D call TRBD2 (5 bases). Trimming took 2 bases from V and 1 from J, leaving 12 bases between them. CDR3 length equals 16 residues. CDR1 is SGHRS, CDR2 YFSETQ, per germline.